A single sample is the source of the 21 T cell receptor beta chains below, sequenced in a study of T cells in localized non-small cell lung cancer. Data came from immunoSEQ multiplex PCR; TCRdb stores just in-frame clones and leaves some out. This repertoire shows approximately 49,000 clones, 77% found once; its top ten account for 17%. This material consisted of peripheral blood, taken before any cancer treatment. The receptors derive from a man aged 40 to 70 with stage I squamous cell lung carcinoma.

The table lists this clone with many counts. The gene calls are TRBV5-1 and TRBJ1-1; 9 bases agree with TRBD1. Trimming removed 4 bases from V and 0 bases from J; junction bases left unmatched: 1. Germline loops: CDR1 SGHRS, CDR2 YFSETQ. The CDR3 is made up of 14 amino acids. The DNA for the CDR3 is TGCGCCAGCAGCGACAGGGGGATGAACACTGAAGCTTTCTTT. The encoded protein is CASSDRGMNTEAFF.

The V and J genes are TRBV2 and TRBJ2-5, with D hard to call. Per the germline V gene, CDR1 is SNHLY and CDR2 is FYNNEI. This CDR3 is 12 amino acids long. Trimming took 7 bases from V and 2 from J, leaving 8 bases between them. The CDR3 region has the DNA TGTGCCAGCACCCGGGTGCAAGAGACCCAGTACTTC. It specifies CASTRVQETQYF.

In DNA, the CDR3 is TGTGCCACCAGCAGAACAGTAGCGAGTCTAGAGCAGTACTTC. Protein sequence: CATSRTVASLEQYF. V and J are TRBV15 and TRBJ2-7, with D possibly TRBD2 on 5 matching bases. The CDR3 extends over 14 amino acids. V shed 2 bases and J shed 7 bases, with 15 bases lying between them. The germline V gene has CDR1 LNHNV and CDR2 YYDKDF (reference sequence).

The CDR3 spells CASSFQGRTDTQYF. CDR3 nucleotide sequence: TGTGCCAGCAGCTTCCAGGGGCGCACAGATACGCAGTATTTT. V and J are TRBV7-2 and TRBJ2-3, with a weak D call TRBD1 (6 bases). Trimming left V 3 bases short and J 1 base short, with 8 bases between. Per germline, CDR1 SGHTA and CDR2 FQGNSA. The CDR3 loop spans 14 amino acids.

This CDR3 is CASIMNTEAFF. The CDR3 DNA reads as TGTGCCAGCATCATGAACACTGAAGCTTTCTTT. The V gene is TRBV7-9, the J gene TRBJ1-1; D gene uncertain. Per the germline V gene, CDR1 is SEHNR and CDR2 is FQNEAQ (reference sequence). Trimming took 7 bases from V and 0 from J, leaving 3 bases between them. This CDR3 is built from 11 residues.

This clone was observed a handful of times. V is TRBV30 and J is TRBJ1-3; a possible D gene is TRBD1 (5 bases). Germline V gene sequence: CDR1 GTSNPN, CDR2 SVGIG (reference sequence). The CDR3 is 15 amino acids. The V end was cut by 0 bases, the J end by 4 bases, with 13 bases between. The CDR3 is CAWSVLGEPGNTIYF. The DNA for the CDR3 is TGTGCCTGGAGTGTACTGGGGGAGCCGGGAAACACCATATATTTT.

This clone was detected ten times or more. The chain employs TRBV28 and TRBJ1-3; D is possibly TRBD1 (6 bases). Deletions cut 7 bases from V and 0 bases from J, with 16 bases between. This CDR3 has 16 amino acids. CDR1 MDHEN and CDR2 SYDVKM come from the germline V gene. DNA for the CDR3: TGTGCCAGCACCAGCCCGGGACAAGGCTCTGGAAACACCATATATTTT. It specifies CASTSPGQGSGNTIYF.

This rearrangement joins TRBV2 to TRBJ1-5; TRBD1 might be the D (5 bases). CDR1 and CDR2 (germline): SNHLY, FYNNEI. V lost 11 bases to trimming and J lost 5 bases, with 13 bases between them. The CDR3 consists of 12 residues. The CDR3 DNA sequence: TGTGCCGTTCGGGACGGAGATCAGCCCCAGCATTTT. It encodes CAVRDGDQPQHF.

The genes are TRBV5-6 and TRBJ2-7, with D possibly TRBD1 on 6 matching bases. Germline V gives CDR1 SGHDT, CDR2 YYEEEE. This CDR3 comprises 16 residues. Trimming shortened V by 4 bases and J by 1 base, and 18 bases separated the two germline ends. The CDR3 DNA follows: TGTGCCAGCAGCCCGCTCCTCCGACAGGTATCCTACGAGCAGTACTTC. Amino acid sequence: CASSPLLRQVSYEQYF.

About this clone: This likely came from a read error, as a far larger clone is one base away. Distinct nucleotide sequences in the sample also encode this CDR3. This rearrangement joins TRBV7-9 to TRBJ1-3; a weak D match, TRBD1 (5 bases). The V and J ends lost 5 bases and 1 base respectively, with 18 bases between them. The germline V gene encodes CDR1 SEHNR and CDR2 FQNEAQ (reference sequence). This CDR3 spans 17 amino acids. The CDR3 here is CASSQRQGGRSGNTIYF. For the CDR3, the DNA is TGTGCCAGCAGCCAACGGCAGGGTGGGAGATCTGGAAACACCATATATTTT.

V usage is TRBV6-6 and J usage is TRBJ2-5; D unresolved. This CDR3 has 11 residues. The germline V gene encodes CDR1 MNHNY and CDR2 SVGAGI (reference sequence). Deletions cut 9 bases from V and 0 bases from J, with 5 bases between. The CDR3 reads CASRYQETQYF. The CDR3 DNA follows: TGTGCCAGTAGATACCAAGAGACCCAGTACTTC.

This chain links TRBV10-1 with TRBJ1-1; 8 nucleotides line up with TRBD1. The CDR3 covers 16 residues. Germline V gene lookup returns CDR1 WNHNN and CDR2 SYGVQD (reference sequence). The V and J ends lost 5 bases and 0 bases, in that order; junction bases with no gene match: 8. DNA of the CDR3: TGCGCCAGCAGTCACGTGAGGACAGGGATGAACACTGAAGCTTTCTTT. It encodes CASSHVRTGMNTEAFF.

The V and J genes are TRBV11-2 and TRBJ2-1, with D possibly being TRBD1 or TRBD2 (6 bases each). The length of the CDR3 is 17 residues. Germline CDR1 and CDR2: SGHAT and FQNNGV. V was trimmed by 2 bases and J by 7 bases, leaving 21 bases between them. Here the CDR3 reads CASSLTLGGLGPNEQFF. The CDR3 nucleotides are TGTGCCAGCAGCTTAACTCTAGGGGGACTCGGGCCTAATGAGCAGTTCTTC.

The chain carries TRBV29-1 and TRBJ2-3; D gene ambiguous. V was shortened by 4 bases and J by 4 bases, with 9 bases between the two germline ends. The CDR3 runs to 12 residues. Germline loops: CDR1 SQVTM, CDR2 ANQGSEA. The CDR3 DNA follows: TGCAGCGTTGGGAGCTCCCCAGATACGCAGTATTTT. Translated: CSVGSSPDTQYF.

The CDR3 sequence: CASRQDLYGYTF. CDR3 sequence (DNA): TGTGCCAGTCGACAGGACCTATATGGCTACACCTTC. V usage is TRBV19 and J usage is TRBJ1-2; a possible D gene is TRBD1 (6 bases). The V gene's germline CDR1 is LNHDA and CDR2 SQIVND (reference sequence). The length of the CDR3 is 12 residues. V gave up 8 bases and J gave up 5 bases, with 12 bases separating them. The variable domain in full, with the rest retrieved from reference TRBV19 and TRBJ1-2, is DGGITQSPKYLFRKEGQNVTLSCEQNLNHDAMYWYRQDPGQGLRLIYYSQIVNDFQKGDIAEGYSVSREKKESFPLTVTSAQKNPTAFYLCASRQDLYGYTFGSGTRLTVV.

This rearrangement joins TRBV11-3 to TRBJ1-6; unclear D gene. The CDR3 is made up of 15 amino acids. CDR1 is SGHNT and CDR2 is YENEEA in the germline V gene. Trimming pared 1 base from V and 8 bases from J, leaving 12 bases between. Here the CDR3 reads CASSLGWWGHSPLHF. The CDR3 region has the DNA TGTGCCAGCAGCTTAGGGTGGTGGGGTCATTCACCCCTCCACTTT.

The chain joins TRBV7-8 to TRBJ2-1, with 10 nucleotides matching TRBD1. The ends lost 5 bases at V and 4 bases at J; junction bases unmatched: 5. The germline V gene encodes CDR1 SGHVS and CDR2 FQNEAQ. There are 15 residues in the CDR3. This CDR3 is CASSHRDRGYNEQFF. The CDR3 nucleotides are TGTGCCAGCAGCCATCGGGACAGGGGATACAATGAGCAGTTCTTC.

This clone was observed a single time. This rearrangement joins TRBV4-3 to TRBJ1-4; D is perhaps TRBD1 (5 bases). V was pared by 0 bases and J by 8 bases, with 16 bases between. CDR3 length equals 16 residues. CDR1 is LGHNA and CDR2 is YSLEER in the germline V gene. CDR3 loop: CASSQDYPGLGEKLFF. In DNA, the CDR3 is TGCGCCAGCAGCCAAGACTATCCAGGGCTGGGCGAAAAACTGTTTTTT.

The gene calls are TRBV19 and TRBJ1-1, with D possibly matching TRBD1 (6 bases). This CDR3 has 13 amino acids. Trimming shortened V by 6 bases and J by 8 bases, and 16 bases separated the two germline ends. The germline V gene has CDR1 LNHDA and CDR2 SQIVND (reference sequence). The CDR3 DNA is TGTGCCAGTAGCAACCGGGGGCCCCGAGAAGCTTTCTTT. Amino acid sequence: CASSNRGPREAFF.

The V and J genes are TRBV5-1 and TRBJ1-1; 7 bases are shared with TRBD1. Germline assignment: CDR1 SGHRS and CDR2 YFSETQ. The CDR3 runs to 14 residues. V gave up 4 bases and J gave up 3 bases; unmatched junction bases: 6. The CDR3 DNA reads as TGCGCCAGCAGCGGCGTCAGGGGGGACACTGAAGCTTTCTTT. Protein product: CASSGVRGDTEAFF.

The rearrangement uses TRBV2 and TRBJ1-1, with D unresolved. The CDR3 extends over 12 amino acids. The V end lost 8 bases, the J end lost 1 base, and 8 bases lay between the germline ends. CDR1 is SNHLY and CDR2 is FYNNEI in the germline V gene. CDR3 sequence: CASLQRNTEAFF. In DNA form, the CDR3 reads TGTGCCAGCTTACAGCGGAACACTGAAGCTTTCTTT. Drawing the rest from reference TRBV2 and TRBJ1-1, the complete variable domain is EPEVTQTPSHQVTQMGQEVILRCVPISNHLYFYWYRQILGQKVEFLVSFYNNEISEKSEIFDDQFSVERPDGSNFTLKIRSTKLEDSAMYFCASLQRNTEAFFGQGTRLTVV.